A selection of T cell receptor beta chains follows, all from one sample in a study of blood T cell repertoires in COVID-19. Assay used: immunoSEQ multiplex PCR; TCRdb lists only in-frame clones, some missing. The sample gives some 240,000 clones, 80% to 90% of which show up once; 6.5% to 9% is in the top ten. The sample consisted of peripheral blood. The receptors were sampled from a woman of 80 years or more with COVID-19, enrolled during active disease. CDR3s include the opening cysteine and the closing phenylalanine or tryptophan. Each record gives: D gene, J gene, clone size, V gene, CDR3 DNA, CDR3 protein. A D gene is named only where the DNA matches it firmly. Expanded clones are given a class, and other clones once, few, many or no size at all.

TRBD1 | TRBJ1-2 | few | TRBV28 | TGTGCCAGCAGAACGGACAGGGTCAGAGGGGGCTACACCTTC | CASRTDRVRGGYTF
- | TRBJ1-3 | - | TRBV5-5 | TGTGCCAGCAGGAACGAACAGGCTGCTGGAAACACCATATATTTT | CASRNEQAAGNTIYF
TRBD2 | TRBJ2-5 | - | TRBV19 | TGTGCCAGTAGTATTGGACTAGCGGGGGCAGGAGAGACCCAGTACTTC | CASSIGLAGAGETQYF
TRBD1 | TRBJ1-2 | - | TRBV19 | TGTGCCACCCAGGGTGAGGGACAGGACTATGGCTACACCTTC | CATQGEGQDYGYTF
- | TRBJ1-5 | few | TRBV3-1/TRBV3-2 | TGTGCCAGCAGCCAAGGAGCACCTATGCGCAATCAGCCCCAGCATTTT | CASSQGAPMRNQPQHF
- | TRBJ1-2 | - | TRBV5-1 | TGCGCCAGCAGCGCCACTCCCGGCTATGGCTACACCTTC | CASSATPGYGYTF
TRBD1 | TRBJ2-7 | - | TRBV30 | TGTGCCTGGGGGACAGGGATTATCGAGCAGTACTTC | CAWGTGIIEQYF
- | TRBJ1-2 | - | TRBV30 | TGTGCCTGGAGTAACCCAGGGACACACGGCTACACCTTC | CAWSNPGTHGYTF
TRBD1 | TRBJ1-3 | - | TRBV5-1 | TGCGCCAGCAGCAGAACGGACAGGGAGTCTGGAAACACCATATATTTT | CASSRTDRESGNTIYF
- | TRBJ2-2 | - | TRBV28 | TGTGCCAGCAGCGAGGGGGGGCCCACCGGGGAGCTGTTTTTT | CASSEGGPTGELFF
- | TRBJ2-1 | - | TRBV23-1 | TGCGCCAGCAGTCGGCCTTATTGGACAGACAATGAGCAGTTCTTC | CASSRPYWTDNEQFF
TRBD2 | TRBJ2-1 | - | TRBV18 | TGTGCCAGCTCTCCTGCGGGACTAGGGTCCTACAATGAGCAGTTCTTC | CASSPAGLGSYNEQFF
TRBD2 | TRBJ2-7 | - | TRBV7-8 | TGTGCCAGCAGCAGAGTAGCGGGGGGGCGCCCCTACGAGCAGTACTTC | CASSRVAGGRPYEQYF
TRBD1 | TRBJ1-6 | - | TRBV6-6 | TGTGCCAGCATTCGACAGGGGGCTCAAAGCTCCTATAATTCACCCCTCCACTTT | CASIRQGAQSSYNSPLHF
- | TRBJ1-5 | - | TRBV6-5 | TGTGCCAGCAGTCCACTTGACAGAATCAATCAGCCCCAGCATTTT | CASSPLDRINQPQHF
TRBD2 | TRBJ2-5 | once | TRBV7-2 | TGTGCCAGCAGCCGGACTAGCGGAGCTATCCAAGAGACCCAGTACTTC | CASSRTSGAIQETQYF
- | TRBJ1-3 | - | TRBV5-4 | TGTGCCAGCAGCGTGAGGACTGGAAACACCATATATTTT | CASSVRTGNTIYF
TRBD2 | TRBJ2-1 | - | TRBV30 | TGTGCCTGGATCCCCGCAACTAGCGGGGTATACAATGAGCAGTTCTTC | CAWIPATSGVYNEQFF
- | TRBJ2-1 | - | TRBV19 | TGTGCCAGTACCCCTATGGCCTTCAGGGGCGTATCCTCCTACAATGAGCAGTTCTTC | CASTPMAFRGVSSYNEQFF
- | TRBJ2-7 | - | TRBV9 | TGTGCCAGCAGCATTAGCGGTACCTCCTACGAGCAGTACTTC | CASSISGTSYEQYF
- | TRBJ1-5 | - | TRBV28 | TGTGCCAGTACCCAGGGGACTCAGCCCCAGCATTTT | CASTQGTQPQHF
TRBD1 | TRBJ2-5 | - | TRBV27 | TGTGCCAGCACCACGGGACAGGGTAACTGGGAGACCCAGTACTTC | CASTTGQGNWETQYF
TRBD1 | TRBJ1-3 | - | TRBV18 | TGTGCCAGCTCACCCGACCGGCCAGGGGGTCGAAACACCATATATTTT | CASSPDRPGGRNTIYF
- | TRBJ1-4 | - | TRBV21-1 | TGTGCCAACATAAAAGACAGGGCTGAAAAACTGTTTTTT | CANIKDRAEKLFF
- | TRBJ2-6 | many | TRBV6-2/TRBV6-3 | TGTGCCAGCAGTTACATGGGGAGTTCTGGGGCCAACGTCCTGACTTTC | CASSYMGSSGANVLTF